These 13 T cell receptor beta chains were all obtained from the same sample, sequenced in a study of blood T cell repertoires in COVID-19. Produced via immunoSEQ multiplex PCR; TCRdb's table is partial and in-frame only. The sample contains 200,000 to 250,000 clones, roughly 90% of which appear only once. The sequenced material came from PBMCs or T cells enriched from blood (not recorded which). These receptors were collected from a woman aged 45 to 65 in a cohort exposed to, infected with or recovered from COVID-19 (not recorded which).

This clone was seen more than once but under ten times. This chain connects TRBV2 to TRBJ2-7; weak D call: TRBD2 (7 bases). The germline V gene has CDR1 SNHLY and CDR2 FYNNEI. The CDR3 spans 13 residues. V lost 7 bases, J lost 6 bases, and 16 bases lay in between. The CDR3 sequence: CASTGGAFTEQYF. The DNA of the CDR3 is TGTGCCAGCACGGGGGGCGCGTTTACCGAGCAGTACTTC.

This chain connects TRBV28 to TRBJ1-1; 9 bases map to TRBD1. The V gene's germline CDR1 is MDHEN and CDR2 SYDVKM. There are 13 residues in the CDR3. With V trimmed by 1 base and J by 10 bases, 4 bases remained unmatched. CDR3 sequence (DNA): TGTGCCAGCAGTTTATCACAGGGGGCGATAGCTTTCTTT. Amino acid sequence: CASSLSQGAIAFF.

CDR3 nucleotides: TGTGCCAGCGGGGGGGGAGTCAGGGAGGGCAATGAGCAGTTCTTC. Amino acids: CASGGGVREGNEQFF. This chain connects TRBV2 to TRBJ2-1; 7 bases map to TRBD2. The V gene's germline CDR1 is SNHLY and CDR2 FYNNEI. V shed 8 bases, J shed 6 bases, and the junction held 13 bases outside the gene matches. This CDR3 spans 15 amino acids.

The chain employs TRBV5-4 and TRBJ1-3, with 8 bases that match TRBD1. Germline loops: CDR1 SGHNT, CDR2 YYREEE (reference sequence). V trimming: 3 bases; J trimming: 4 bases; junction bases outside the gene matches: 9. This CDR3 has 16 amino acids. This CDR3 is CASSSTQGARGNTIYF. The CDR3 DNA reads as TGTGCCAGCAGCTCGACCCAGGGGGCGCGAGGAAACACCATATATTTT. The whole variable domain, remainder taken from reference TRBV5-4 and TRBJ1-3, is ETGVTQSPTHLIKTRGQQVTLRCSSQSGHNTVSWYQQALGQGPQFIFQYYREEENGRGNFPPRFSGLQFPNYSSELNVNALELDDSALYLCASSSTQGARGNTIYFGEGSWLTVV.

The genes are TRBV5-4 and TRBJ1-2; D gene ambiguous. Deletions cut 4 bases from V and 2 bases from J, with 9 bases between. The CDR3 covers 13 residues. From germline, CDR1 is SGHNT and CDR2 YYREEE (reference sequence). CDR3 sequence reads: CASSPARNYGYTF. The CDR3 bases are TGTGCCAGCAGCCCCGCGCGCAACTATGGCTACACCTTC.

This sequence joins TRBV3-1 (or the pseudogene TRBV3-2) and TRBJ2-2; D possibly corresponds to TRBD1 (6 bases). Trimming removed 2 bases at V and 5 bases at J, with 12 bases between. Germline CDR1 reads LGHDT; CDR2 reads YNNKEL (reference sequence). The CDR3 consists of 15 residues. The CDR3, as DNA: TGTGCCAGCAGCCAACGAAACAGGGCAACCGGGGAGCTGTTTTTT. Its translation: CASSQRNRATGELFF.

The chain recombines TRBV5-1 with TRBJ2-3; TRBD1 aligns across 7 bases. CDR3 length: 15 amino acids. Germline assignment: CDR1 SGHRS and CDR2 YFSETQ. V lost 6 bases, J lost 4 bases, and 11 bases stayed unmatched. The CDR3 spells CASNPGQTSSDTQYF. The CDR3 DNA is TGCGCCAGCAACCCGGGACAGACTTCGTCAGATACGCAGTATTTT.

The V and J genes are TRBV27 and TRBJ1-1; weak D call: TRBD1 (5 bases). CDR1 and CDR2 from the germline V gene are MNHEY and SMNVEV (reference sequence). Trimming left V 4 bases short and J 3 bases short, with 21 bases between. The CDR3 has 17 amino acids. The CDR3 nucleotides are TGTGCCAGCAGTTGGAGGAGTCCGGGACGGAGGGACACTGAAGCTTTCTTT. Translation gives CASSWRSPGRRDTEAFF.

The gene calls are TRBV6-5 and TRBJ2-7; 12 nucleotides align to TRBD1. The junction had 7 bases not matched to a gene; V was cut back by 4 bases and J by 6 bases. This CDR3 region has 15 residues. The germline gives CDR1 MNHEY, CDR2 SVGAGI. CDR3 amino acids: CASSFTGTGGAEQYF. DNA of the CDR3: TGTGCCAGCAGTTTTACCGGGACAGGGGGCGCCGAGCAGTACTTC.

The V call is TRBV7-6, the J call TRBJ2-1, with D hard to call. V lost 3 bases, J lost 4 bases, and 7 bases lay in between. Looked up from germline, CDR1 is SGHVS and CDR2 is FNYEAQ. The length of the CDR3 is 13 residues. CDR3 nucleotide sequence: TGTGCCAGCAGCTTTTCCCCTTACAATGAGCAGTTCTTC. Protein: CASSFSPYNEQFF.

This clone has a handful of counts. V usage is TRBV10-2 and J usage is TRBJ2-2; weak D call: TRBD1 (5 bases). Deletions cut 0 bases from V and 7 bases from J, with 12 bases between. The CDR3 contains 15 residues. Germline V gene sequence: CDR1 WSHSY, CDR2 SAAADI. The CDR3 nucleotides are TGCGCCAGCAGTGAGTCGAGGTCAGGGCTCGGGGAGCTGTTTTTT. This gives the protein CASSESRSGLGELFF.

The J gene is TRBJ1-4, the V gene TRBV27; 9 bases map to TRBD1. CDR1 MNHEY and CDR2 SMNVEV come from the germline V gene (reference sequence). With 5 bases clipped from V and 7 bases from J, the junction kept 11 bases outside the gene matches. The CDR3 spans 16 residues. The CDR3 bases are TGTGCCAGCAGTATGTACCGGGACAGGGTTGGTGAAAAACTGTTTTTT. Translation: CASSMYRDRVGEKLFF.

This chain joins TRBV15 and TRBJ1-5; TRBD1 matches 7 bases. After removal of 8 bases from V and 3 bases from J, the junction contained 10 bases not matched to a gene. CDR1 is LNHNV and CDR2 is YYDKDF in the germline V gene (reference sequence). The CDR3 contains 15 residues. The CDR3 region is CATPWDRSYNQPQHF. In nucleotides, the CDR3 is TGTGCCACCCCTTGGGACAGATCATACAATCAGCCCCAGCATTTT.